This TCR beta chain appears in the sequencing data of a study of blood T cell repertoires in COVID-19. This CDR3 is built from 17 residues. The ends were cut back, 2 bases at V and 4 bases at J, with 20 bases in the middle. Germline assignment: CDR1 KGHSH and CDR2 LQKENI. TCRdb keeps only in-frame clones here, not all; method: immunoSEQ multiplex PCR. The sample lists under 450,000 clones; roughly four fifths were seen once. The participants were between roughly 18 and 100 years old and came from roughly 24 US areas. This chain uses TRBV18 with TRBJ2-5, with D possibly matching TRBD1 (6 bases). The receptor's source is a woman in her 50s who had recovered from COVID-19. The material sequenced was PBMCs or T cells enriched from blood (not recorded which). CDR3 DNA sequence: TGTGCCAGCTCACCAACTGAATACAGGGTATCGGGAGAGACCCAGTACTTC. It yields the protein CASSPTEYRVSGETQYF.